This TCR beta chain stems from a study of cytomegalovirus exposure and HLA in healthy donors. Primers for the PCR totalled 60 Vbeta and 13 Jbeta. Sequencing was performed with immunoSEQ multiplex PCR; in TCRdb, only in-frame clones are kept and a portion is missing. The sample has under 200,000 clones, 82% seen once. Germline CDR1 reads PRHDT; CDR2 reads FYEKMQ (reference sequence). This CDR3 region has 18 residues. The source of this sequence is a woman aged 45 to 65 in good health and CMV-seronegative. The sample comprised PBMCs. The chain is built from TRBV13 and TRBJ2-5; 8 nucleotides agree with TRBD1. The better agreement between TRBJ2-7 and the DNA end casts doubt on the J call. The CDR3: CASSPRVRGAGGAYEQYF. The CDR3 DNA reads TGTGCCAGCAGCCCGCGGGTAAGGGGGGCAGGGGGCGCGTACGAGCAGTACTTC.